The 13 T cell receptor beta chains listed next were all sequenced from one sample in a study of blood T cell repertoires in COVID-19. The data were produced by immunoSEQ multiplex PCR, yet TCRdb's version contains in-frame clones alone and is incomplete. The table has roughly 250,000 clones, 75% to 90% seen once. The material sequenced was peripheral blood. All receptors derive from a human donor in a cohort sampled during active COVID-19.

The CDR3 coding sequence is TGTGCCAGCTCAAAGACAGCCCCAATAGGCACAGATACGCAGTATTTT. This translates into CASSKTAPIGTDTQYF. This chain joins TRBV18 and TRBJ2-3; weak D call: TRBD1 (5 bases). Trimming pared 5 bases from V and 1 base from J, leaving 16 bases between. The CDR3 has 16 amino acids. Per germline, CDR1 KGHSH and CDR2 LQKENI.

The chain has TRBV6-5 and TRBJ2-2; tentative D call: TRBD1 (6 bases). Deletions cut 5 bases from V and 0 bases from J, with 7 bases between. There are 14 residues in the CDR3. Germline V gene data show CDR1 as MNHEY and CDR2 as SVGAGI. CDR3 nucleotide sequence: TGTGCCAGCAGTCCAGGGGCGAACACCGGGGAGCTGTTTTTT. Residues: CASSPGANTGELFF.

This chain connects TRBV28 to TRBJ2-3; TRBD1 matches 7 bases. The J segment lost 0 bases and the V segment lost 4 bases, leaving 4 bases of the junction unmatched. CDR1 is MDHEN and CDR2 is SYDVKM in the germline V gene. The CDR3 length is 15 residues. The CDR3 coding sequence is TGTGCCAGCAGTTGGGACAGTAGAAGCACAGATACGCAGTATTTT. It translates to CASSWDSRSTDTQYF.

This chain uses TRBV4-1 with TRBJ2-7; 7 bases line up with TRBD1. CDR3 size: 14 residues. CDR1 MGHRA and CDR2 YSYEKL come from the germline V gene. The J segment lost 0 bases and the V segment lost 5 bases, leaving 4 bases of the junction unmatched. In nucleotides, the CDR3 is TGCGCCAGCAGCGAGGGACAGTCCTCCTACGAGCAGTACTTC. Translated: CASSEGQSSYEQYF.

The CDR3 DNA reads as TGTGCCAGCAGCTTTGACAGGGGGATACGGAATCAGCCCCAGCATTTT. Translation: CASSFDRGIRNQPQHF. The rearrangement links TRBV5-8 to TRBJ1-5; 9 positions agree with TRBD1. Germline-derived CDR1 and CDR2 are SGHTS and YDEGEE. The V segment lost 2 bases and the J segment 4 bases; nucleotides outside the gene matches: 7. The CDR3 loop spans 16 amino acids. The full variable domain, rest sourced from reference TRBV5-8 and TRBJ1-5, is EAGVTQSPTHLIKTRGQQATLRCSPISGHTSVYWYQQALGLGLQFLLWYDEGEERNRGNFPPRFSGRQFPNYSSELNVNALELEDSALYLCASSFDRGIRNQPQHFGDGTRLSIL.

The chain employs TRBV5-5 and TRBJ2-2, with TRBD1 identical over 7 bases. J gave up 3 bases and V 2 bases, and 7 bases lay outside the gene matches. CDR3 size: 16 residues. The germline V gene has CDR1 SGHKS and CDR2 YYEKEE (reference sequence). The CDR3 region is CASSFPTGTDTGELFF. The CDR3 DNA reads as TGTGCCAGCAGCTTTCCGACAGGGACGGACACCGGGGAGCTGTTTTTT. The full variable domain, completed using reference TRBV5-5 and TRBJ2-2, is DAGVTQSPTHLIKTRGQQVTLRCSPISGHKSVSWYQQVLGQGPQFIFQYYEKEERGRGNFPDRFSARQFPNYSSELNVNALLLGDSALYLCASSFPTGTDTGELFFGEGSRLTVL.

The CDR3: CARSWGTGETEAFF. CDR3 DNA: TGTGCCAGAAGCTGGGGGACAGGGGAGACTGAAGCTTTCTTT. The rearrangement links TRBV7-5 to TRBJ1-1; the table calls TRBD1, which could not be checked here. TRBV7-5 is a pseudogene. This CDR3 is built from 14 residues.

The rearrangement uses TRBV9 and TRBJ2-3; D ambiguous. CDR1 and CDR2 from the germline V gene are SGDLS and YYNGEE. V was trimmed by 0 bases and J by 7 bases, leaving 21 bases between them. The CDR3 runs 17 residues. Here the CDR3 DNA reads TGTGCCAGCAGCGTAGACATCACGGGTTTGGTAAAAAATACGCAGTATTTT. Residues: CASSVDITGLVKNTQYF.

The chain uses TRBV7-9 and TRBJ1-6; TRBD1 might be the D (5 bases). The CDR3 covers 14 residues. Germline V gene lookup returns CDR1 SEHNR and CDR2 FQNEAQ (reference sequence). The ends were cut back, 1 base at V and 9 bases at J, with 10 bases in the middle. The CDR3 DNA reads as TGTGCCAGCAGCTTAGGGGGGGGAATTTCACCCCTCCACTTT. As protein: CASSLGGGISPLHF.

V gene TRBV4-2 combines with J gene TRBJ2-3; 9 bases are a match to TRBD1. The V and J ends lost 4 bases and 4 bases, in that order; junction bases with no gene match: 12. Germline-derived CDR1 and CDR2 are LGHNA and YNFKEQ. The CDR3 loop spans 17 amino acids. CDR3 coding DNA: TGTGCCAGCAGCCCTTCAACCGGGACAGGGAGAGCAGATACGCAGTATTTT. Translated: CASSPSTGTGRADTQYF.

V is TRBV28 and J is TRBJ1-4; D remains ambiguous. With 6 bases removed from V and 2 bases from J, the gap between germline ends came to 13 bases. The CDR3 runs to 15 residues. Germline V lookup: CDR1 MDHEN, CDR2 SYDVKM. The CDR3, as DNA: TGTGCCAGCAGAACCCCCGGGGTCACTAATGAAAAACTGTTTTTT. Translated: CASRTPGVTNEKLFF.

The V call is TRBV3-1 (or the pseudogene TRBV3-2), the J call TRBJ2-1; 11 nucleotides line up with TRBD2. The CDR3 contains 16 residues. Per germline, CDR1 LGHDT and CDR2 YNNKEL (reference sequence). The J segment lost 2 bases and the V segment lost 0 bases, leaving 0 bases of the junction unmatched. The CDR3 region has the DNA TGTGCCAGCAGCCAAGAGACTAGCGGGGCCTACAATGAGCAGTTCTTC. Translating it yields CASSQETSGAYNEQFF.

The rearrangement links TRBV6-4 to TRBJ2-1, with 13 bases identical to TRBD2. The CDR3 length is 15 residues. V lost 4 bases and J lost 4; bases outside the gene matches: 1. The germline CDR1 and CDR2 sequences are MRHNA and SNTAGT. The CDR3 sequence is CASSGLAGGYNEQFF. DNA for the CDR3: TGTGCCAGCAGTGGACTAGCGGGAGGATACAATGAGCAGTTCTTC.